These 13 T cell receptor beta chains were all obtained from the same sample, sequenced in a study of T cells after yellow fever vaccination (dated by TCRdb to between 2018 and 2021). The sample's treatment or condition label is to be understood as: live attenuated yellow fever vaccine strain. Libraries were constructed by 5' RACE. This sample was sequenced with an Illumina HiSeq 2500. TCRdb handled the public reads itself, with Q25 trimming in fastp and clone calling in MiXCR, and kept productive beta chains. Each record represents a unique CDR3 protein, reported with the most common genes and DNA among its rows. Within this sample are around 100,000 distinct CDR3 sequences, with roughly 8.9% of them counted one time only. Of the sample, around 25% falls within the top ten clones. Source: CD8+ T cells sorted from PBMCs, taken 45 days after the yellow fever booster vaccination. All receptors derive from a man under 40 who received the YFV17D yellow fever vaccine.

This clonotype has at least ten counts. The chain links TRBV25-1 to TRBJ1-1; D gene ambiguous. V gave up 5 bases and J gave up 0 bases, with 4 bases separating them. The CDR3 consists of 12 residues. Germline CDR1 MGHDK, CDR2 SYGVNS. CDR3 amino acids: CASSLMNTEAFF. CDR3 nucleotide sequence: TGTGCCAGCAGTCTAATGAACACTGAAGCTTTCTTT. The full variable domain, in which reference TRBV25-1 and TRBJ1-1 provide the parts outside the CDR3, is EADIYQTPRYLVIGTGKKITLECSQTMGHDKMYWYQQDPGMELHLIHYSYGVNSTEKGDLSSESTVSRIRTEHFPLTLESARPSHTSQYLCASSLMNTEAFFGQGTRLTVV.

This clonotype was recorded at least ten times. CDR3 sequence: CASSLGSDHNEQFF. CDR3 nucleotides: TGTGCCAGCTCCTTGGGTAGCGATCACAATGAGCAGTTCTTC. V gene TRBV27 combines with J gene TRBJ2-1; TRBD2 is a possible D gene (5 bases). The CDR3 length is 14 residues. V lost 8 bases and J lost 5, with 16 bases in between. The germline gives CDR1 MNHEY, CDR2 SMNVEV (reference sequence).

This clonotype appeared a few times. The chain joins TRBV7-9 to TRBJ2-7; possible D gene TRBD2, 6 bases. CDR1 is SEHNR and CDR2 is FQNEAQ in the germline V gene (reference sequence). Trimming removed 2 bases from V and 5 bases from J, with 19 bases in between. The CDR3 extends over 16 amino acids. The CDR3 protein is CASSLHSGGGLDEQYF. The CDR3 region has the DNA TGTGCCAGCAGCTTACATAGCGGCGGAGGGTTGGACGAGCAGTACTTC.

The J gene is TRBJ2-7, the V gene TRBV11-2; the D is unclear. This CDR3 has 15 residues. Trimming took 0 bases from V and 3 from J, leaving 12 bases between them. Germline V lookup: CDR1 SGHAT, CDR2 FQNNGV. The CDR3 region has the DNA TGTGCCAGCAGCTTAGATCTAGAACCCTTCTACGAGCAGTACTTC. It specifies CASSLDLEPFYEQYF.

This clonotype was detected a few times. This chain links TRBV2 with TRBJ2-7, with a tentative D call TRBD1 (6 bases). The V end was cut by 11 bases, the J end by 2 bases, with 16 bases between. The CDR3 extends over 13 amino acids. From germline, CDR1 is SNHLY and CDR2 FYNNEI. The CDR3 here is CARGSEGAYEQYF. CDR3 DNA: TGTGCCCGGGGAAGCGAGGGGGCCTACGAGCAGTACTTC. Drawing the rest from reference TRBV2 and TRBJ2-7, the complete variable domain is EPEVTQTPSHQVTQMGQEVILRCVPISNHLYFYWYRQILGQKVEFLVSFYNNEISEKSEIFDDQFSVERPDGSNFTLKIRSTKLEDSAMYFCARGSEGAYEQYFGPGTRLTVT.

This clonotype came up a few times. The rearrangement joins TRBV9 to TRBJ2-1; maybe TRBD2 (5 bases). The CDR3 consists of 16 residues. Trimming cost V 0 bases and J 3 bases, with 13 bases left between them. The germline CDR1 and CDR2 sequences are SGDLS and YYNGEE. The chain's CDR3 is CASSVGRVGVYNEQFF. CDR3 nucleotide sequence: TGTGCCAGCAGCGTAGGGCGGGTCGGTGTCTACAATGAGCAGTTCTTC.

At least ten counts were recorded for this clonotype. The CDR3 region is CASSMGVAGVVFYEQYF. DNA of the CDR3: TGTGCCAGCAGTATGGGGGTTGCGGGGGTCGTTTTCTACGAGCAGTACTTC. This chain links TRBV27 with TRBJ2-7; 7 positions match TRBD2. Germline lookup yields CDR1 MNHEY and CDR2 SMNVEV (reference sequence). Unmatched junction bases numbered 16, after V lost 5 bases and J lost 3 bases. CDR3 length: 17 residues.

This clonotype was seen many times. This chain uses TRBV4-3 with TRBJ2-1; D not certain. This CDR3 has 15 amino acids. Germline V gene lookup returns CDR1 LGHNA and CDR2 YSLEER. The V end was cut by 0 bases, the J end by 6 bases, with 12 bases between. CDR3 protein: CASSQDWAAANEQFF. The CDR3 coding sequence is TGCGCCAGCAGCCAAGATTGGGCCGCGGCCAATGAGCAGTTCTTC.

This clonotype was observed many times. DNA of the CDR3: TGCGCCAGCAGCCAAGAAAGAGGCCCGACTAGCGTCCAGGAGAATGAGCAGTTCTTC. Translation gives CASSQERGPTSVQENEQFF. The J gene is TRBJ2-1, the V gene TRBV4-3, with 8 bases aligning to TRBD2. Per the germline V gene, CDR1 is LGHNA and CDR2 is YSLEER. Trimming removed 0 bases from V and 7 bases from J; junction bases left unmatched: 17. This CDR3 comprises 19 residues.

This clonotype was seen many times. J is TRBJ2-5 and V is TRBV9; no clear D gene. Germline values: CDR1 SGDLS, CDR2 YYNGEE. Trimming left V 3 bases short and J 9 bases short, with 12 bases between. The CDR3 runs to 12 residues. The CDR3 spells CASSGSSKAQYF. Written as DNA, the CDR3 is TGTGCCAGCAGCGGCTCAAGTAAGGCCCAGTACTTC. The variable domain in full, with the rest retrieved from reference TRBV9 and TRBJ2-5, is DSGVTQTPKHLITATGQRVTLRCSPRSGDLSVYWYQQSLDQGLQFLIQYYNGEERAKGNILERFSAQQFPDLHSELNLSSLELGDSALYFCASSGSSKAQYFGPGTRLLVL.

The rearrangement joins TRBV2 to TRBJ2-7; D perhaps matches TRBD1 (6 bases). The germline V gene has CDR1 SNHLY and CDR2 FYNNEI. The CDR3 length is 13 residues. V dropped 9 bases and J dropped 0 bases, with 12 bases sitting between them. CDR3 residues: CARRQASSYEQYF. CDR3 DNA: TGTGCCAGAAGACAGGCCTCCTCCTACGAGCAGTACTTC.

The chain has TRBV11-3 and TRBJ2-1; D remains unclear. V lost 5 bases and J lost 8, with 13 bases in between. CDR1 is SGHNT and CDR2 is YENEEA in the germline V gene. The CDR3 runs 13 residues. CDR3 region: CASSARNADEQFF. In DNA, the CDR3 is TGTGCCAGCAGCGCCAGGAACGCCGATGAGCAGTTCTTC. The full variable domain, its missing parts supplied by reference TRBV11-3 and TRBJ2-1, is EAGVVQSPRYKIIEKKQPVAFWCNPISGHNTLYWYLQNLGQGPELLIRYENEEAVDDSQLPKDRFSAERLKGVDSTLKIQPAELGDSAVYLCASSARNADEQFFGPGTRLTVL.

This clonotype has a count of ten or more. The rearrangement uses TRBV10-3 and TRBJ2-1, with TRBD1 matching over 12 bases. CDR1 ENHRY and CDR2 SYGVKD come from the germline V gene. The CDR3 covers 15 residues. Germline trimming cut 6 bases from V and 8 bases from J; bases unmatched to any gene: 8. The CDR3 spells CAISHGTGGLDEQFF. As DNA, the CDR3 is TGTGCCATCAGCCACGGGACAGGGGGCTTGGATGAGCAGTTCTTC.